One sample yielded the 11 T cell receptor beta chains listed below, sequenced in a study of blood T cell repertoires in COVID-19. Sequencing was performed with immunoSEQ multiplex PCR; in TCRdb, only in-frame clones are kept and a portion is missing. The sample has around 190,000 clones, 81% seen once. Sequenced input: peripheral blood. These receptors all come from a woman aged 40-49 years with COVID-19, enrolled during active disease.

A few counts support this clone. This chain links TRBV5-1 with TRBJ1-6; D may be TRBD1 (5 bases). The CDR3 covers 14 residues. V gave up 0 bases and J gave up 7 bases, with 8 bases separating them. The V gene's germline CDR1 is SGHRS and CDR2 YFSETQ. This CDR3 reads CASSLGQINSPLHF. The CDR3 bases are TGCGCCAGCAGCTTGGGACAGATCAATTCACCCCTCCACTTT.

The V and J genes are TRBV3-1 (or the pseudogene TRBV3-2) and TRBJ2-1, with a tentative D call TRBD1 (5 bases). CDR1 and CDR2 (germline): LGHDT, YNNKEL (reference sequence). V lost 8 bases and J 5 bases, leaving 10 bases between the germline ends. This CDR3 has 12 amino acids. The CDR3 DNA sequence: TGTGCCAGCCAGGGAAACGACAATGAGCAGTTCTTC. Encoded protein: CASQGNDNEQFF.

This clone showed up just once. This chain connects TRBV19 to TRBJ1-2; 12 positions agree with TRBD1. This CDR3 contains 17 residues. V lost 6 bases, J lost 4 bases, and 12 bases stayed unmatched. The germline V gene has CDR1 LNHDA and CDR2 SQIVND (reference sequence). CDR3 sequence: CASSQNSGTGGIYGYTF. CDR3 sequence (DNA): TGTGCCAGTAGCCAAAACTCCGGGACAGGGGGCATCTATGGCTACACCTTC. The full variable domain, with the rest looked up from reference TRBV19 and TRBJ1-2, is DGGITQSPKYLFRKEGQNVTLSCEQNLNHDAMYWYRQDPGQGLRLIYYSQIVNDFQKGDIAEGYSVSREKKESFPLTVTSAQKNPTAFYLCASSQNSGTGGIYGYTFGSGTRLTVV.

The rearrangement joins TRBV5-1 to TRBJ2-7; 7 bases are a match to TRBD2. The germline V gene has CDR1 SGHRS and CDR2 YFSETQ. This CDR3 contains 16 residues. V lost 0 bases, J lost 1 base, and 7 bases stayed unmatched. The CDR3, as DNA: TGCGCCAGCAGCTTGGTTGGGGGGGTGCAATCCTACGAGCAGTACTTC. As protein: CASSLVGGVQSYEQYF.

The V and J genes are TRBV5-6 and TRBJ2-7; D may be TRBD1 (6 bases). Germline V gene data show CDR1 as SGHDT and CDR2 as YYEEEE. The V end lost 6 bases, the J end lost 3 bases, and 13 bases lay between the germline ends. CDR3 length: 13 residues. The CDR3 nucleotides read TGTGCCAGCATAAAACAGGGAAGCTACGAGCAGTACTTC. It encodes CASIKQGSYEQYF.

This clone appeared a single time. DNA for the CDR3: TGTGCCAGCAGCCAGGGACTAGCGGGGGGCCAGTACGTC. It encodes CASSQGLAGGQYV. The chain uses TRBV7-2 and TRBJ2-7; TRBD2 agrees at 15 bases. This CDR3 contains 13 residues. From germline, CDR1 is SGHTA and CDR2 FQGNSA. Trimming cost V 5 bases and J 10 bases; bases outside gene matches: 3.

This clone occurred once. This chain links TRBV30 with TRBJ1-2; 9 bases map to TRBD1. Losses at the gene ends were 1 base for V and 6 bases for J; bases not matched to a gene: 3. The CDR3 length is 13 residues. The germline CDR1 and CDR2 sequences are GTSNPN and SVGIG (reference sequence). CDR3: CAWSATGGDGYTF. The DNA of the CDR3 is TGTGCCTGGAGTGCCACAGGGGGCGATGGCTACACCTTC.

The CDR3 loop is CASRAPISGNTIYF. Here the CDR3 DNA reads TGTGCCAGCAGGGCTCCAATCTCTGGAAACACCATATATTTT. The chain employs TRBV2 and TRBJ1-3; no reliable D call. Germline CDR1 SNHLY, CDR2 FYNNEI. Trimming took 6 bases from V and 0 from J, leaving 9 bases between them. The CDR3 sequence is 14 residues long.

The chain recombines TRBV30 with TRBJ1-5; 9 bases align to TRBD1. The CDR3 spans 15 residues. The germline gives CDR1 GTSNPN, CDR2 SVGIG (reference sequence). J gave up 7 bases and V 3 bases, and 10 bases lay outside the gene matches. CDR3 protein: CAWSPGGTGSQPQHF. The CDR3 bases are TGTGCCTGGAGCCCCGGGGGGACAGGGAGCCAGCCCCAGCATTTT.

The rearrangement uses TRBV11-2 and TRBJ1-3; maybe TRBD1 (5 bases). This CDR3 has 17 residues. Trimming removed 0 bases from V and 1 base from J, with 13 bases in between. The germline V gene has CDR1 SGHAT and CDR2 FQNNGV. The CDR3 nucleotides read TGTGCCAGCAGCTTAGAAGGGGCAATACTATCTGGAAACACCATATATTTT. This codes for CASSLEGAILSGNTIYF.

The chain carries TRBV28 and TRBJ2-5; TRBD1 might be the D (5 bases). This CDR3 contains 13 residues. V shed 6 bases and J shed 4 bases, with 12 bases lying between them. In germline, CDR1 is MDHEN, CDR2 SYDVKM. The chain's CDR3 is CASSNRGGETQYF. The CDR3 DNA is TGTGCCAGCAGCAATAGGGGTGGAGAGACCCAGTACTTC.